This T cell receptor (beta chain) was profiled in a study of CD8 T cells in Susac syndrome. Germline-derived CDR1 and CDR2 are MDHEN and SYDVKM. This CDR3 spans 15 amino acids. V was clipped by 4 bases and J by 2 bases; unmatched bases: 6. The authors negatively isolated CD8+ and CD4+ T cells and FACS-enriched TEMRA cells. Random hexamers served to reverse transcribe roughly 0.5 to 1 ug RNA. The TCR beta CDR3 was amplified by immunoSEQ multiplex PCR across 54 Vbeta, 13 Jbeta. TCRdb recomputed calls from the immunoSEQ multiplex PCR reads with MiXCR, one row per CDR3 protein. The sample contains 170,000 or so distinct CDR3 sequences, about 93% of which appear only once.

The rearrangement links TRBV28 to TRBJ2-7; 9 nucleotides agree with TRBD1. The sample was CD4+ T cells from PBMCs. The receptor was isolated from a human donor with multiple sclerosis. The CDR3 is CASSSGGQGPYEQYF. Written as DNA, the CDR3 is TGTGCCAGCAGTTCAGGGGGACAGGGCCCCTACGAGCAGTACTTC.